This is a list of T cell receptor beta chains from one sample in a study of cytomegalovirus exposure and HLA in healthy donors. Some clones are missing from TCRdb's copy, which holds only in-frame ones; the method was immunoSEQ multiplex PCR. Of more than 100,000 clones in the sample, 77% were seen once. Sequenced material: PBMCs. The receptor set was obtained from a human donor in good health. Each CDR3 is given without its conserved first and last residue. A D gene is named only where the DNA matches it firmly.

v_call	j_call	d_call	cdr3_aa
TRBV7-9	TRBJ2-7	TRBD2	ASSWGLAGTYEQY
TRBV5-1	TRBJ2-3	TRBD2	ASSVGLAELTDTQY
TRBV18	TRBJ1-2	-	ASSFSGTRGGYT
TRBV5-1	TRBJ1-4	TRBD1	ASSSRQGPWEKLF
TRBV15	TRBJ2-1	TRBD2	ATSRGRASGQSSYNEQF
TRBV5-1	TRBJ2-7	TRBD2	ASSPPSGSGDEQY
TRBV6-5	TRBJ1-2	-	ASSREDSYGYT
TRBV2	TRBJ2-1	TRBD1	ASSERQGAQGNEQF
TRBV28	TRBJ2-7	TRBD2	ASRWTSGASYEQY
TRBV4-1	TRBJ2-1	-	ASSQIKASYNEQF
TRBV11-3	TRBJ2-1	-	ASSPGGNEQF
TRBV7-9	TRBJ2-5	-	ASTRTEETQY
TRBV15	TRBJ1-4	TRBD1	ATSRDSGTGLTSGKLF
TRBV5-1	TRBJ2-2	-	ASSLVGGGELF
TRBV10-3	TRBJ1-4	-	AISELGSQGEKLF
TRBV28	TRBJ1-1	TRBD1	ASSSRQGAWGTEAF
TRBV5-6	TRBJ2-7	-	ASSLGRGEQY
TRBV28	TRBJ1-2	-	ASGETGYT
TRBV30	TRBJ2-2	-	AWSFPGTRNTGELF
TRBV11-2	TRBJ2-5	-	ASSLQGRETQY
TRBV27	TRBJ2-1	-	ASSFGFSYEQF